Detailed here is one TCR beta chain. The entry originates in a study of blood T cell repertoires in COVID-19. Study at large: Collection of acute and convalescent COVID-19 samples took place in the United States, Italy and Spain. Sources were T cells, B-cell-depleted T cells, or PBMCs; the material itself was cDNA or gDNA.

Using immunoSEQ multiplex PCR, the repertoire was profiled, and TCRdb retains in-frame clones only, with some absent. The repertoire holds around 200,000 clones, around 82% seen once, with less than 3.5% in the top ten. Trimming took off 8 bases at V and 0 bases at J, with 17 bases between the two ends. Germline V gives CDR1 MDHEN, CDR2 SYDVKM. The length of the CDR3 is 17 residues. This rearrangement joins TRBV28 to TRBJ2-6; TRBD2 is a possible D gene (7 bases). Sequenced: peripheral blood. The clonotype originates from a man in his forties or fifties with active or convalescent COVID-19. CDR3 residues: CASVFGGARSGANVLTF. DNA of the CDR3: TGTGCCAGCGTCTTTGGGGGGGCGCGCTCTGGGGCCAACGTCCTGACTTTC.